Listed below are T cell receptor beta chains from one sample, sequenced in a study of OX40 agonist ivuxolimab in advanced cancers. Here immunoSEQ multiplex PCR was the method, and the copy in TCRdb shows in-frame clones only, minus some. The sample shows roughly 63,000 clones, 89% of them seen only once. The sample consisted of CD4+ or CD8+ T cells sorted from blood, taken in a trial of the OX40 agonist ivuxolimab. All receptors come from an adult with an advanced solid tumor such as melanoma, head and neck, liver or kidney cancer. CDR3s include the opening cysteine and the closing phenylalanine or tryptophan. A D gene is named only where the DNA matches it firmly. Rows give clone size only sometimes, using once, few, many, or a class for an expanded clone.

CDR3aa,CDR3nt,j_gene,len,d_gene,v_gene,abundance
CSVESGGPGYTF,TGCAGCGTTGAATCCGGAGGGCCTGGCTACACCTTC,TRBJ1-2,12,NA,TRBV29-1,NA
CASSFDGSLEAFF,TGTGCCAGCAGCTTTGATGGTAGCCTTGAAGCTTTCTTT,TRBJ1-1,13,NA,TRBV11-2,NA
CASSYSGTGTGELFF,TGTGCCAGCAGTTACTCTGGGACAGGTACCGGGGAGCTGTTTTTT,TRBJ2-2,15,TRBD1,TRBV6-5,NA
CASSLSGTGVETQYF,TGTGCCAGCAGCCTCTCCGGGACAGGGGTGGAGACCCAGTACTTC,TRBJ2-5,15,TRBD1,TRBV9,NA
CSVEKGDEQFF,TGCAGCGTTGAGAAGGGCGATGAGCAGTTCTTC,TRBJ2-1,11,NA,TRBV29-1,few
CASSVPGNTIYF,TGTGCCAGCAGCGTCCCAGGAAACACCATATATTTT,TRBJ1-3,12,NA,TRBV7-9,NA
CASSEAPQRQIETQYF,TGTGCCAGCAGCGAGGCCCCCCAGAGGCAGATAGAGACCCAGTACTTC,TRBJ2-5,16,NA,TRBV9,NA
CASSSLTTGELFF,TGTGCCAGCAGCTCTCTAACCACCGGGGAGCTGTTTTTT,TRBJ2-2,13,NA,TRBV11-2,NA
CASQSGGELFF,TGTGCCAGCCAGTCCGGGGGCGAACTGTTTTTT,TRBJ1-4,11,NA,TRBV6-6,NA
CSVEVATGRETQYF,TGCAGCGTTGAAGTGGCGACAGGGCGAGAGACCCAGTACTTC,TRBJ2-5,14,TRBD1,TRBV29-1,NA
CASSVGGSTNEKLFF,TGTGCCAGCAGCGTAGGGGGATCAACTAATGAAAAACTGTTTTTT,TRBJ1-4,15,NA,TRBV9,NA
CASSPWGGPQYF,TGTGCCAGCAGCCCCTGGGGTGGCCCTCAGTACTTC,TRBJ2-5,12,NA,TRBV6-6,NA
CASSPGDSINQPQHF,TGTGCCAGCTCACCGGGGGACAGCATCAATCAGCCCCAGCATTTT,TRBJ1-5,15,TRBD1,TRBV18,NA
CASSQGVASGSFPPDTQYF,TGTGCCAGCAGCCAAGGGGTGGCTAGCGGGAGCTTCCCCCCAGATACGCAGTATTTT,TRBJ2-3,19,TRBD2,TRBV4-2,NA
CASSPLQGYTEAFF,TGTGCCAGCAGCCCTTTACAGGGCTACACTGAAGCTTTCTTT,TRBJ1-1,14,NA,TRBV7-9,NA
CASSVPGQGNYGYTF,TGTGCCAGCAGTGTTCCGGGACAGGGGAACTATGGCTACACCTTC,TRBJ1-2,15,TRBD1,TRBV28,NA
CASSQSRSLPRDTQYF,TGCGCCAGCAGCCAAAGCCGCTCTCTCCCCAGAGATACGCAGTATTTT,TRBJ2-3,16,NA,TRBV4-3,NA
CASSLFNQPQHF,TGTGCCAGCAGCCTCTTCAATCAGCCCCAGCATTTT,TRBJ1-5,12,NA,TRBV7-9,NA
CASSPGLAKGEQFF,TGTGCCAGCAGCCCCGGACTAGCGAAAGGTGAGCAGTTCTTC,TRBJ2-1,14,TRBD2,TRBV11-2,few
CAWSTTRINGYTF,TGTGCCTGGAGTACGACTCGGATCAATGGCTACACCTTC,TRBJ1-2,13,NA,TRBV30,NA
CASSFGPYGYTF,TGTGCCAGCAGTTTCGGGCCCTATGGCTACACCTTC,TRBJ1-2,12,NA,TRBV28,NA
CASSLRVSGANVLTF,TGTGCCAGCAGTTTACGGGTCTCTGGGGCCAACGTCCTGACTTTC,TRBJ2-6,15,NA,TRBV28,NA
CASSKERDSLNSPLHF,TGTGCCAGCAGCAAAGAACGGGACAGCCTAAATTCACCCCTCCACTTT,TRBJ1-6,16,TRBD1,TRBV5-6,NA
CASSLGDTQYF,TGCGCCAGCAGCTTGGGCGATACGCAGTATTTT,TRBJ2-3,11,NA,TRBV5-1,NA
CASSLTSGDFGSSYNEQFF,TGTGCCAGCAGTTTGACTAGCGGGGATTTCGGTAGCTCCTACAATGAGCAGTTCTTC,TRBJ2-1,19,TRBD2,TRBV7-9,NA
CASSPDRGPLSGNTIYF,TGTGCCAGCTCACCAGACAGGGGCCCGCTCTCTGGAAACACCATATATTTT,TRBJ1-3,17,TRBD1,TRBV18,once
CASSFAGAGAGEQFF,TGTGCCAGTAGTTTCGCCGGGGCGGGAGCGGGTGAGCAGTTCTTC,TRBJ2-1,15,TRBD2,TRBV19,NA
CASSLSGLNTEAFF,TGTGCCAGCAGCTTATCGGGGCTGAACACTGAAGCTTTCTTT,TRBJ1-1,14,NA,TRBV14,once
CASSQDGSGRAETQYF,TGCGCCAGCAGCCAAGATGGTAGCGGGAGAGCAGAGACCCAGTACTTC,TRBJ2-5,16,TRBD2,TRBV4-3,NA
CAWSVLPEAFF,TGTGCCTGGAGTGTACTACCAGAAGCTTTCTTT,TRBJ1-1,11,NA,TRBV30,NA
CASSYSRSGGDNEQFF,TGTGCCAGCAGTTACTCGAGGAGCGGAGGGGACAATGAGCAGTTCTTC,TRBJ2-1,16,NA,TRBV6-5,NA